Detailed here is one T cell receptor (beta chain). The antigen is not known. Trimming took 1 base from V and 4 from J; bases not matched to a gene: 6. The CDR3 sequence is 15 residues long. Germline CDR1 and CDR2: MNHNS and SASEGT. This sample stems from a study of Ad26.COV2.S vaccination and SARS-CoV-2 variants. Profiling relied on immunoSEQ multiplex PCR, and the TCRdb table lists in-frame clones only, not all of them. This table holds around 300,000 clones, approximately 87% found once. Study results and caveats: Breadth of non-spike TCRs did not differ between vaccinees and placebo recipients. Following vaccination, spike-specific CD8+ and CD4+ T cell responses reportedly exhibited substantial breadth.

Sample treatment: approximately 18 received Ad26.COV2.S at low or high dose, single or two shots; about 5 received placebo; per-sample allocation not given. Specimen acquisition occurred on day 63 following the initial vaccine or placebo injection. The material sequenced was peripheral blood, taken in a trial of Ad26.COV2.S vaccine versus placebo. This chain joins TRBV6-1 and TRBJ1-1; TRBD1 agrees at 7 bases. This clonotype originated in a person between 18 and 65 years old who received the Ad26.COV2.S COVID-19 vaccine or a placebo. This CDR3 reads CASSEDRGVGTEAFF. The CDR3 nucleotides read TGTGCCAGCAGTGAAGACAGGGGAGTAGGCACTGAAGCTTTCTTT.